This T cell receptor beta chain was identified in a study of cytomegalovirus exposure and HLA in healthy donors. Repertoires were generated with immunoSEQ multiplex PCR, while TCRdb's copy carries only in-frame clones and drops some. The data contain a few hundred thousand clones, approximately 90% of them singletons. Per the germline V gene, CDR1 is MGHRA and CDR2 is YSYEKL. V shed 0 bases, J shed 12 bases, and the junction held 11 bases outside the gene matches. CDR3 length: 15 amino acids. This clone was recorded only once. The genes are TRBV4-1 and TRBJ2-1, with 7 nucleotides matching TRBD1. This TCR derives from a woman between 18 and 29 years old in good health and CMV-seronegative. The sample consisted of PBMCs. The CDR3 region is CASSQDTGVGWVQFF. DNA for the CDR3: TGCGCCAGCAGCCAAGATACAGGGGTAGGTTGGGTGCAGTTCTTC.